This T cell receptor (beta chain) was profiled in a study of blood T cells in healthy people across ages (dated by TCRdb to 2014 to 2015). A note on the overall study: In model experiments, template switching captured about one uniquely barcoded TCR beta cDNA molecule for every two T cells. The study analyzed two additional independent replicas of 1 million unique cDNA reads from the same blood draw for two donors, one aged 18 to 30 and one aged 80 or older. Donors were grouped into four age groups: young (average approximately 15 years), middle-aged (roughly 38), aged (over 55) and long-lived (less than 85). To track age-related changes in TCR beta repertoire diversity, the study relied on deep sequencing normalized with unique cDNA molecular identifiers. The study at large found these results: Estimates of total diversity based on one million sequenced T cells were considered lower bounds and underestimates. Compared with the aged group, the long-lived group had more naive CD4+ T cells, fewer expanded clones and increased TCR diversity, a pattern suggesting age selection. A strong correlation was found between observed TCR beta diversity and the percentage of naive T cells measured by flow cytometry. Because donor CMV infection status was unknown, age-related changes in expanded clonotypes were potentially confounded. As age increased, observed TCR beta diversity per million T cells dropped in a roughly linear way, and a significant reduction was already evident by age about 40. Because profiling used bulk unsorted PBMCs, naive and antigen-experienced compartments could not be compared conclusively.

V is clipped by 4 bases and J by 0 bases, and the sequence between their germline boundaries is 15 bases long. Counted from cysteine to phenylalanine, this CDR3 has 17 amino acids. This entry keeps only the CDR3 DNA: 51 bases, framed from base 1. The 39 donors, aged about 6 to 95 years, were systemically healthy Caucasian individuals from Russia. Each donor gave around 9.8 milliliters of peripheral blood, collected into EDTA-treated Vacutainer tubes. Ficoll-Paque density-gradient centrifugation was used to isolate PBMCs, with at least 6 million obtained per sample. Trizol reagent was used to extract total RNA from PBMCs, with at least 6 micrograms per sample. For every donor, an aliquot of PBMCs went through flow cytometry to measure the percentages of naive CD45RAhigh/CD27high T cells. The protocol used for the library was 5' RACE. The sample was run on an Illumina HiSeq 2500. A second PCR of roughly 6 to 11 cycles was run with a J-beta primer mix and a sample-barcoded 5' primer. Each TCR beta cDNA molecule received a unique molecular identifier from a template-switch 5' adaptor carrying 12 random nucleotides. At least 2.5 million CDR3-containing paired-end reads were obtained from each sample. The Mint cDNA synthesis kit, primed by a TRBC-specific oligonucleotide, was used to synthesize first-strand cDNA from all RNA. All cDNA was treated with uracil-DNA glycosylase and then went through a first 18-cycle PCR with the universal primers M1SS and BC2_uni_R. In the paper's pipeline: For normalization, 1 million high-quality reads, each with a distinct molecular identifier, were randomly selected from each sample. Reads sharing molecular identifiers were discarded rather than binned into consensus sequences. CDR3 identification, clonotype clustering and error correction used MiTCR with a Q25 quality threshold and the strictest error-elimination algorithm. Lower-bound total TCR beta diversity was estimated with a nonparametric unseen species model using Euler transformation. In-frame beta chains were kept once TCRdb had trimmed the public reads at Q25 with fastp and called clones with MiXCR. Every CDR3 protein is listed once, alongside the most common genes and DNA of its rows. TCRdb's processing, not the study's, gives the V and J calls here. Counted in this sample were 800,000 to 950,000 distinct CDR3 sequences; about 29% of them appeared once. The ten largest make up about a tenth of the sample.

Remarks on this clonotype: It lacks a known antigen. Base qualities are not provided; no much larger clone lies one nucleotide away.

This sample also appeared in a second study, on T cells of mothers and their children. As the second publication notes: The donors were nine systemically healthy Caucasian individuals, made up of three mothers and their six children. cDNA synthesis consumed the entire amount of extracted RNA, loaded at approximately 1.6 ug RNA in each 15 ul reaction. Sample barcodes and 2-4 random nucleotides were added via the M1S primer in the second PCR. Each mother yielded over 9.5 million TCR beta CDR3 reads and each child some 3 million reads. Thymic selection shapes the output of TCR recombination in a similar way in related and unrelated pairs, and inherited differences have a minor effect. Normalized repertoire overlap was always found to be slightly, but never significantly, higher in related mother-child pairs than in unrelated mother-child pairs. No persistent microchimeric T cell clones were found, with a detection sensitivity of approximately 100 clones per million clonotypes. To look for features that set related mother-child pairs apart from unrelated individuals, the researchers ran deep NGS to compare the TCR beta repertoires of mothers and children. Mothers averaged around 40 +/- 4 years of age and children averaged about 10 +/- 4 years. After adapters were ligated using NEBNext reagents, the libraries underwent 100+100 nt paired-end sequencing on an Illumina HiSeq 2000. Mother and child libraries were prepared a month apart and sequenced in separate runs to prevent cross-contamination. Between about 500,000 and 2,100,000 distinct TCR beta clonotypes were identified per donor. Naive TCR beta clonotypes were estimated from low-frequency clonotypes matched to each donor's FACS-determined naive share, without sorting.

The sample comprised blood. This TCR was recovered from a woman aged 40 to 49 in good health. The V and J genes are TRBV12-3 or TRBV12-4 and TRBJ1-4, with TRBD1 tentatively as D gene (5 bases match). The CDR3 region has the sequence CASSSFGGGPTNEKLFF. The DNA sequence reads TGTGCCAGCAGTTCGTTTGGGGGAGGACCAACTAATGAAAAACTGTTTTTT.